This TCR beta chain originates from a study of T cell responses to AZD1222 COVID-19 vaccine. Broader study findings: The donor group comprised mostly white British people and more females; the analysis possibly underestimated clonal diversity.

The germline CDR1 and CDR2 sequences are SGHRS and YFSETQ. V lost 4 bases, J lost 0 bases, and 17 bases stayed unmatched. This CDR3 comprises 19 residues. This clone has only one observation. What it binds is not known. Investigators merged groups given second doses at roughly 4 or roughly 12 weeks. Produced via immunoSEQ multiplex PCR; TCRdb's table is partial and in-frame only. In the table there are about 110,000 clones, 85% to 95% of which are singletons. The sample consisted of peripheral blood, taken 28 days after the second AZD1222 dose. This chain connects TRBV5-1 to TRBJ2-7; 9 bases match TRBD1. The receptor was isolated from an adult who received the AZD1222 COVID-19 vaccine. CDR3 bases: TGCGCCAGCAGCCCCGAGTCGTACAGGGGGCTCGGCCTCTCCTACGAGCAGTACTTC. Amino acid sequence: CASSPESYRGLGLSYEQYF.